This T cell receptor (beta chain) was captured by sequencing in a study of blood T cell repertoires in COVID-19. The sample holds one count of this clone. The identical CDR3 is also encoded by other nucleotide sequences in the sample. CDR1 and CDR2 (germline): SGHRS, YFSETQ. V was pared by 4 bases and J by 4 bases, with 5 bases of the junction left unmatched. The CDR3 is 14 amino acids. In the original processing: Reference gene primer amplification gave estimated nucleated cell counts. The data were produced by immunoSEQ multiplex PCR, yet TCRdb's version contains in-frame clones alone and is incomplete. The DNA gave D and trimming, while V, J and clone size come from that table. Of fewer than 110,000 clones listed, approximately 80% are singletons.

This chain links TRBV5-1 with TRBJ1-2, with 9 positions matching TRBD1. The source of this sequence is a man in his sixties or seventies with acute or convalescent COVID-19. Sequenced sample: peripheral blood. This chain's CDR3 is CASSDQGQGYGYTF. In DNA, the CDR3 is TGCGCCAGCAGCGATCAGGGACAGGGCTATGGCTACACCTTC.